Presented here are 23 T cell receptor beta chains from one specimen sequenced in a study of blood T cell repertoires in COVID-19. Profiling relied on immunoSEQ multiplex PCR, and the TCRdb table lists in-frame clones only, not all of them. The sample lists roughly 210,000 clones, around 80% seen once, with about 10% in the top ten. The sample comprised peripheral blood. These receptors were collected from a woman aged 80 or over with COVID-19, enrolled during active disease.

This chain links TRBV18 with TRBJ1-1; 12 bases are a match to TRBD1. Trimming cost V 5 bases and J 8 bases; bases outside gene matches: 6. The CDR3 covers 14 residues. Germline V lookup: CDR1 KGHSH, CDR2 LQKENI. CDR3 sequence: CASSTGTGGLEAFF. Here the CDR3 DNA reads TGTGCCAGCTCAACCGGGACAGGGGGCCTGGAAGCTTTCTTT.

The chain carries TRBV3-1 (or the pseudogene TRBV3-2) and TRBJ2-3; D is perhaps TRBD2 (5 bases). V lost 4 bases to trimming and J lost 5 bases, with 10 bases between them. CDR1 is LGHDT, CDR2 YNNKEL, per germline (reference sequence). The length of the CDR3 is 13 residues. The CDR3 loop is CASSRTEGDTQYF. The CDR3 DNA follows: TGTGCCAGCAGCCGGACCGAGGGAGATACGCAGTATTTT.

CDR3 sequence: CASSFSSGGQETQYF. The CDR3 DNA reads as TGCGCCAGCAGCTTTTCCAGCGGGGGTCAAGAGACCCAGTACTTC. The V call is TRBV5-1, the J call TRBJ2-5, with 8 bases aligning to TRBD2. From germline, CDR1 is SGHRS and CDR2 YFSETQ. This CDR3 spans 15 amino acids. Unmatched junction bases numbered 5, after V lost 2 bases and J lost 2 bases. The full variable domain, in which reference TRBV5-1 and TRBJ2-5 provide the parts outside the CDR3, is KAGVTQTPRYLIKTRGQQVTLSCSPISGHRSVSWYQQTPGQGLQFLFEYFSETQRNKGNFPGRFSGRQFSNSRSEMNVSTLELGDSALYLCASSFSSGGQETQYFGPGTRLLVL.

This chain uses TRBV19 with TRBJ1-1; no clear D. Trimming removed 6 bases from V and 8 bases from J, with 25 bases in between. This CDR3 spans 16 amino acids. Germline V CDR1 and CDR2: LNHDA, SQIVND (reference sequence). CDR3 loop: CASRAIGRIISSEAFF. DNA of the CDR3: TGTGCCAGTAGGGCGATAGGCAGAATCATTAGCTCCGAAGCTTTCTTT.

V gene TRBV5-4 combines with J gene TRBJ2-3; 8 bases map to TRBD2. Unmatched junction bases numbered 2, after V lost 2 bases and J lost 3 bases. The germline gives CDR1 SGHNT, CDR2 YYREEE (reference sequence). The length of the CDR3 is 14 residues. The CDR3 DNA reads TGTGCCAGCAGCTTTACGGGGGGGACAGATACGCAGTATTTT. Protein: CASSFTGGTDTQYF.

The chain combines TRBV5-6 with TRBJ2-3, with 7 bases lining up with TRBD2. The V segment lost 6 bases and the J segment 3 bases; nucleotides outside the gene matches: 10. CDR3 size: 15 residues. CDR1 is SGHDT, CDR2 YYEEEE, per germline. CDR3 in DNA: TGTGCCAGCACCCTAACGGGGGGATCAACAGATACGCAGTATTTT. It encodes CASTLTGGSTDTQYF.

This chain links TRBV20-1 with TRBJ2-3; TRBD2 might be the D (5 bases). CDR1 is DFQATT and CDR2 is SNEGSKA in the germline V gene (reference sequence). Between the trimmed V and J ends, which lost 3 bases and 0 bases, there was a span of 10 bases. This CDR3 is built from 14 residues. The CDR3 DNA follows: TGCAGTGCTAGTAGCGCCTCTAGCACAGATACGCAGTATTTT. This gives the protein CSASSASSTDTQYF.

This chain links TRBV2 with TRBJ1-6; TRBD1 matches at 8 bases. Looked up from germline, CDR1 is SNHLY and CDR2 is FYNNEI. There are 13 residues in the CDR3. The V gene end was trimmed by 7 bases and the J gene end by 10 bases; junction bases not matched to a gene: 6. The CDR3 protein is CASTGGVMSPLHF. The CDR3 region has the DNA TGTGCCAGCACAGGGGGCGTTATGTCACCCCTCCACTTT.

The gene calls are TRBV28 and TRBJ2-7; unclear D gene. Trimming took off 8 bases at V and 4 bases at J, with 18 bases between the two ends. CDR3 length equals 14 residues. CDR1 is MDHEN, CDR2 SYDVKM, per germline. The DNA of the CDR3 is TGTGCCAGCCGTGCAAGACTCAGATCTTACGAGCAGTACGTC. This gives the protein CASRARLRSYEQYV.

The chain employs TRBV29-1 and TRBJ2-4; D is possibly TRBD2 (5 bases). Trimming stripped 4 bases from V and 6 bases from J, with 10 bases between. From germline, CDR1 is SQVTM and CDR2 ANQGSEA. The CDR3 spans 12 residues. In DNA form, the CDR3 reads TGCAGCGTTGGGGCAGGAGGAAACATTCAGTACTTC. It encodes CSVGAGGNIQYF.

This clone was observed a few times. The chain joins TRBV15 to TRBJ2-5; 7 nucleotides match TRBD2. CDR1 LNHNV and CDR2 YYDKDF come from the germline V gene (reference sequence). After removal of 3 bases from V and 4 bases from J, the junction contained 2 bases not matched to a gene. This CDR3 region has 13 residues. Here the CDR3 reads CATSRWGGETQYF. The DNA for the CDR3 is TGTGCCACCAGCAGGTGGGGGGGAGAGACCCAGTACTTC.

The chain combines TRBV27 with TRBJ2-1, with a weak D call TRBD2 (6 bases). Germline V gene lookup returns CDR1 MNHEY and CDR2 SMNVEV (reference sequence). The CDR3 totals 13 residues. Between the trimmed V and J ends, which lost 3 bases and 9 bases, there was a span of 12 bases. Written as DNA, the CDR3 is TGTGCCAGCAGTTTTCGACTAGGGATTGAGCAGTTCTTC. It codes for CASSFRLGIEQFF.

The gene calls are TRBV24-1 and TRBJ1-5; D may be TRBD1 (5 bases). Germline assignment: CDR1 KGHDR and CDR2 SFDVKD. Trimming took 4 bases from V and 4 from J, leaving 25 bases between them. This CDR3 has 19 amino acids. The CDR3, as DNA: TGTGCCACCAGTGACGCCCTCCTGGCCCCGACAGTCAAAAATCAGCCCCAGCATTTT. Amino acid sequence: CATSDALLAPTVKNQPQHF.

The J gene is TRBJ2-1, the V gene TRBV5-6; tentatively, D is TRBD1 (5 bases). Germline values: CDR1 SGHDT, CDR2 YYEEEE. The V gene lost 6 bases and the J gene lost 9 bases, with 13 bases spanning the gap. The CDR3 has 12 residues. In nucleotides, the CDR3 is TGTGCCAGCATGCAAACAAGGGGTGAGCAGTTCTTC. It encodes CASMQTRGEQFF.

The V and J genes are TRBV6-5 and TRBJ1-3, with D hard to call. Germline-derived CDR1 and CDR2 are MNHEY and SVGAGI. V was clipped by 5 bases and J by 2 bases, with 10 bases between them. There are 14 residues in the CDR3. This CDR3 reads CASSPDMAGNTIYF. The CDR3 nucleotides are TGTGCCAGCAGTCCCGACATGGCTGGAAACACCATATATTTT.

The J gene is TRBJ1-2, the V gene TRBV28, with 7 bases matching TRBD1. CDR1 is MDHEN, CDR2 SYDVKM, per germline. V gave up 5 bases and J gave up 2 bases; unmatched junction bases: 8. This CDR3 is 15 amino acids long. The CDR3 sequence is CASSLLRGQNYGYTF. CDR3 nucleotide sequence: TGTGCCAGCAGTCTTCTTAGGGGACAGAACTATGGCTACACCTTC.

The chain has TRBV5-1 and TRBJ2-7; perhaps TRBD1 as D (6 bases). V was cut by 1 base and J by 4 bases, with 12 bases left in between. The CDR3 is made up of 14 amino acids. Germline V gene sequence: CDR1 SGHRS, CDR2 YFSETQ. CDR3: CASSLRPGDYEQYF. In DNA, the CDR3 is TGCGCCAGCAGCTTGCGGCCAGGGGATTACGAGCAGTACTTC.

The CDR3 DNA follows: TGTGCCAGCACCCTTAGTGGGAACACTGAAGCTTTCTTT. Encoded protein: CASTLSGNTEAFF. The V and J genes are TRBV7-9 and TRBJ1-1; D unresolved. This CDR3 has 13 amino acids. The germline gives CDR1 SEHNR, CDR2 FQNEAQ (reference sequence). Trimming shortened V by 7 bases and J by 1 base, and 10 bases separated the two germline ends. The full variable domain, its missing parts supplied by reference TRBV7-9 and TRBJ1-1, is DTGVSQNPRHKITKRGQNVTFRCDPISEHNRLYWYRQTLGQGPEFLTYFQNEAQLEKSRLLSDRFSAERPKGSFSTLEIQRTEQGDSAMYLCASTLSGNTEAFFGQGTRLTVV.

The chain joins TRBV3-1 (or the pseudogene TRBV3-2) to TRBJ1-6; TRBD1 aligns across 11 bases. Looked up from germline, CDR1 is LGHDT and CDR2 is YNNKEL (reference sequence). The J segment lost 9 bases and the V segment lost 5 bases, leaving 9 bases of the junction unmatched. The CDR3 consists of 16 residues. CDR3: CASSARDRGFVSPLHF. The CDR3 bases are TGTGCCAGCAGCGCCCGGGACAGGGGGTTTGTTTCACCCCTCCACTTT.

This rearrangement joins TRBV4-2 to TRBJ2-6, with 13 nucleotides matching TRBD2. The CDR3 loop spans 19 amino acids. With V trimmed by 4 bases and J by 2 bases, 8 bases remained unmatched. Germline CDR1 and CDR2: LGHNA and YNFKEQ. CDR3 sequence (DNA): TGTGCCAGCAGCCGGGTATCCGGGACTAGCGGGGCTGGGGCCAACGTCCTGACTTTC. Its translation: CASSRVSGTSGAGANVLTF.

The rearrangement joins TRBV12-3 or TRBV12-4 to TRBJ2-2, with a possible D match to TRBD2 (5 bases). The CDR3 is 13 residues long. Deletions cut 3 bases from V and 5 bases from J, with 7 bases between. The CDR3 sequence is CASSFSGTGELFF. CDR3 DNA sequence: TGTGCCAGCAGTTTCTCGGGGACCGGGGAGCTGTTTTTT.

In its sample, this clone was seen once. This rearrangement joins TRBV7-9 to TRBJ2-1; D is possibly TRBD1 (7 bases). Trimming shortened V by 2 bases and J by 8 bases, and 13 bases separated the two germline ends. Germline V lookup: CDR1 SEHNR, CDR2 FQNEAQ (reference sequence). The CDR3 has 14 amino acids. CDR3 residues: CASSLIRGADEQFF. CDR3 in DNA: TGTGCCAGCAGCTTAATCAGGGGGGCCGATGAGCAGTTCTTC. The variable domain in full, completed from reference TRBV7-9 and TRBJ2-1, reads DTGVSQNPRHKITKRGQNVTFRCDPISEHNRLYWYRQTLGQGPEFLTYFQNEAQLEKSRLLSDRFSAERPKGSFSTLEIQRTEQGDSAMYLCASSLIRGADEQFFGPGTRLTVL.

The chain recombines TRBV6-1 with TRBJ2-7; 14 bases align to TRBD2. The CDR3 spans 19 residues. V was pared by 4 bases and J by 1 base, with 12 bases of the junction left unmatched. Germline V gene lookup returns CDR1 MNHNS and CDR2 SASEGT. CDR3 DNA: TGTGCCAGCAGTGGCCTGACTAGCGGGGGGGCTATCGGGTCCTACGAGCAGTACTTC. Translated, it gives CASSGLTSGGAIGSYEQYF.